This T cell receptor beta chain was documented in a study of blood T cells in healthy people across ages. About the research overall: Capturing about one barcoded beta molecule per two T cells was achieved by template switching.

Through a sample-barcoded 5' primer and a J-beta primer mix, a second PCR was run for roughly 6 to 11 cycles. A single record per CDR3 protein comes from TCRdb applying MiXCR to the 5' RACE reads. The data show fewer than 950,000 distinct CDR3 sequences, with under 40% seen just once and 13% held by the top ten. Germline loops: CDR1 SGHKS, CDR2 YYEKEE (reference sequence). The V and J ends lost 4 bases and 6 bases respectively, with 14 bases between them. This CDR3 is 14 amino acids long. This TCR was sampled from a man in his late teens or twenties in good health. The chain carries TRBV5-5 and TRBJ1-5, with D unclear. Sequencing was performed on blood. The CDR3 region is CASSLSPLGQPQHF. The DNA for the CDR3 is TGTGCCAGCAGCCTTTCCCCTCTGGGTCAGCCCCAGCATTTT.